This T cell receptor (beta chain) is from a study of CD8 T cells in ankylosing spondylitis. Many counts were recorded for this clonotype. What it binds is unknown. TCRdb fed the 5' RACE reads into MiXCR, producing one record per CDR3 protein. The sample lists 700,000 to 1,000,000 distinct CDR3 sequences, about 12% seen once, with approximately 0.51% in the top ten. Study observations and caveats: Ankylosing spondylitis blood appeared to carry a characteristic TCR beta motif of roughly eight highly homologous variants. Relatively rare in peripheral blood, disease-linked clones were also CD8+. Some motif variants were previously reported in reactive arthritis synovial fluid and blood.

CDR1 is SGHVS and CDR2 is FNYEAQ in the germline V gene. The CDR3 sequence is 14 residues long. Trimming took 1 base from V and 5 from J, leaving 11 bases between them. The gene calls are TRBV7-6 and TRBJ1-1; a weak D match, TRBD1 (5 bases). The sequence came from a male donor with ankylosing spondylitis. Source material: blood, either unsorted or a sorted T cell fraction (not recorded which). The CDR3 bases are TGTGCCAGCAGCTTAGAACCGGGGCATACTGAAGCTTTCTTT. This translates into CASSLEPGHTEAFF. Full variable domain (missing parts from reference TRBV7-6 and TRBJ1-1): GAGVSQSPRYKVTKRGQDVALRCDPISGHVSLYWYRQALGQGPEFLTYFNYEAQQDKSGLPNDRFSAERPEGSISTLTIQRTEQRDSAMYRCASSLEPGHTEAFFGQGTRLTVV.